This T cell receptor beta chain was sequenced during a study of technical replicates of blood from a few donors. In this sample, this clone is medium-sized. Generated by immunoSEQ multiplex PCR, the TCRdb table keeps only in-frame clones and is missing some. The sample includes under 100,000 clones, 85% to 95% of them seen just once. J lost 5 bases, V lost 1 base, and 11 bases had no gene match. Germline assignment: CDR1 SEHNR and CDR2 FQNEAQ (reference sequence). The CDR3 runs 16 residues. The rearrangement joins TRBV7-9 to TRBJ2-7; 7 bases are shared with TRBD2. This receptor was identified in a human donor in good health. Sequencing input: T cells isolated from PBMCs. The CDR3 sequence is CASSLGVGQGGNEQYF. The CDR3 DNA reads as TGTGCCAGCAGCTTAGGTGTAGGCCAGGGAGGGAACGAGCAGTACTTC.